The sequence of this T cell receptor beta chain was determined in a study of post-analysis software for immune sequencing data. Looking at the study overall: There were relapsing-remitting, secondary progressive and progressive-relapsing multiple sclerosis among the disease courses included.

The CDR3 spans 15 residues. Per the germline V gene, CDR1 is SGHVS and CDR2 is FQNEAQ. Trimming removed 4 bases at V and 1 base at J, with 12 bases between. Notes on the study in general: Relative to controls, patients with multiple sclerosis showed significantly lower normalized Chao1 diversity. When patients were compared with controls, a handful of TRBV segments were more frequent, TRBV5-6, TRBV5-1 and TRBV20-1 among them. The F measure placed samples prepared in the same batch into strongly shared clusters.

This clonotype has only one observation. No antigen is known for it. Built from TCR beta cDNA, the libraries had unique molecular identifiers in them. With about 1 to 11 million T cells as the source, 540,000 or so cDNA molecules resulted. TCRdb recomputed calls from the PCR reads with MiXCR, one row per CDR3 protein. In the table there are roughly 800,000 distinct CDR3 sequences, about 43% of which are singletons. This TCR came from a girl aged 5-17 years with multiple sclerosis. The specimen sequenced was blood. The chain recombines TRBV7-8 with TRBJ2-3; D is undetermined. The CDR3 DNA reads as TGTGCCAGCAGCTCAACTACGGCCGGCACAGATACGCAGTATTTT. The encoded protein is CASSSTTAGTDTQYF.